What follows are 7 T cell receptor beta chains derived from one specimen sequenced in a study of blood T cell repertoires in COVID-19. Some clones are missing from TCRdb's copy, which holds only in-frame ones; the method was immunoSEQ multiplex PCR. The repertoire holds about 120,000 clones, with around nine tenths as singletons. The specimen was peripheral blood. These receptors originate from a woman in her forties or fifties with acute or convalescent COVID-19.

The gene calls are TRBV5-1 and TRBJ2-5; D is possibly TRBD1 (6 bases). The CDR3 spans 13 residues. Looked up from germline, CDR1 is SGHRS and CDR2 is YFSETQ. V lost 3 bases and J lost 5, with 11 bases in between. CDR3 protein: CASSSGTWETQYF. The CDR3 nucleotides read TGCGCCAGCAGCTCCGGGACATGGGAGACCCAGTACTTC.

This clone has just one count. This chain connects TRBV6-5 to TRBJ1-2, with 7 bases that match TRBD1. CDR1 MNHEY and CDR2 SVGAGI come from the germline V gene. This CDR3 is built from 13 residues. Unmatched junction bases numbered 4, after V lost 9 bases and J lost 0 bases. CDR3 coding DNA: TGTGCCAGTCGGGACAGACCTAACTATGGCTACACCTTC. Its protein is CASRDRPNYGYTF.

The chain uses TRBV12-3 or TRBV12-4 and TRBJ2-7, with unresolved D. V was shortened by 4 bases and J by 7 bases, with 14 bases between the two germline ends. CDR3 length: 13 residues. The CDR3 protein is CASSSGPQWEQYF. CDR3 DNA sequence: TGTGCCAGCAGTTCAGGCCCTCAATGGGAGCAGTACTTC.

The chain combines TRBV18 with TRBJ2-3; D possibly corresponds to TRBD2 (5 bases). V dropped 4 bases and J dropped 5 bases, with 16 bases sitting between them. This CDR3 has 15 residues. Germline assignment: CDR1 KGHSH and CDR2 LQKENI. DNA for the CDR3: TGTGCCAGCTCACATCTCGACTCACTAGGAGATACGCAGTATTTT. Translating gives CASSHLDSLGDTQYF.

This sequence joins TRBV5-8 and TRBJ1-5; D perhaps matches TRBD1 (5 bases). CDR3 length equals 14 residues. CDR1 is SGHTS and CDR2 is YDEGEE in the germline V gene. V was pared by 4 bases and J by 8 bases, with 16 bases between. This CDR3 reads CASSAGQGKEPQHF. In DNA, the CDR3 is TGTGCCAGCAGCGCCGGTCAGGGTAAAGAGCCCCAGCATTTT. Full variable domain (outside the CDR3, taken from reference TRBV5-8 and TRBJ1-5): EAGVTQSPTHLIKTRGQQATLRCSPISGHTSVYWYQQALGLGLQFLLWYDEGEERNRGNFPPRFSGRQFPNYSSELNVNALELEDSALYLCASSAGQGKEPQHFGDGTRLSIL.

This chain's CDR3 is CASSYGGTGSDEQYF. For the CDR3, the DNA is TGTGCCAGCAGTTACGGCGGGACAGGGTCGGACGAGCAGTACTTC. The V call is TRBV6-2 or TRBV6-3, the J call TRBJ2-7; TRBD1 aligns across 9 bases. The CDR3 is 15 amino acids. The V segment lost 2 bases and the J segment 5 bases; nucleotides outside the gene matches: 7. Germline assignment: CDR1 MNHEY and CDR2 SVGEGT.

The rearrangement links TRBV4-3 to TRBJ1-4, with 10 bases aligning to TRBD1. V gave up 0 bases and J gave up 0 bases; unmatched junction bases: 7. The germline CDR1 and CDR2 sequences are LGHNA and YSLEER. CDR3 length: 19 amino acids. The CDR3 protein is CASSQDWTGGMATNEKLFF. CDR3 DNA sequence: TGCGCCAGCAGCCAAGACTGGACAGGGGGAATGGCAACTAATGAAAAACTGTTTTTT.